The present T cell receptor (beta chain) was sequenced within a study of shared clonotypes between healthy human individuals. Germline CDR1 and CDR2: LNHDA and SQIVND (reference sequence). With 3 bases removed from V and 1 base from J, the gap between germline ends came to 13 bases. This CDR3 comprises 15 residues. Data came from immunoSEQ multiplex PCR; TCRdb stores just in-frame clones and leaves some out. The sample yields about 2.3 million clones, roughly 90% seen once. This TCR derives from a man aged 18 to 30 in good health. Some clones in this sample may be carry-over from other donors' samples. The V and J genes are TRBV19 and TRBJ2-7; unclear D gene. Sample: naive CD4+ T cells from PBMCs. The sample's subset: CD45RA+ positively selected. The CDR3 bases are TGTGCCAGTAGTATCTATCAGGCACCGTCCTACGAGCAGTACTTC. This codes for CASSIYQAPSYEQYF.